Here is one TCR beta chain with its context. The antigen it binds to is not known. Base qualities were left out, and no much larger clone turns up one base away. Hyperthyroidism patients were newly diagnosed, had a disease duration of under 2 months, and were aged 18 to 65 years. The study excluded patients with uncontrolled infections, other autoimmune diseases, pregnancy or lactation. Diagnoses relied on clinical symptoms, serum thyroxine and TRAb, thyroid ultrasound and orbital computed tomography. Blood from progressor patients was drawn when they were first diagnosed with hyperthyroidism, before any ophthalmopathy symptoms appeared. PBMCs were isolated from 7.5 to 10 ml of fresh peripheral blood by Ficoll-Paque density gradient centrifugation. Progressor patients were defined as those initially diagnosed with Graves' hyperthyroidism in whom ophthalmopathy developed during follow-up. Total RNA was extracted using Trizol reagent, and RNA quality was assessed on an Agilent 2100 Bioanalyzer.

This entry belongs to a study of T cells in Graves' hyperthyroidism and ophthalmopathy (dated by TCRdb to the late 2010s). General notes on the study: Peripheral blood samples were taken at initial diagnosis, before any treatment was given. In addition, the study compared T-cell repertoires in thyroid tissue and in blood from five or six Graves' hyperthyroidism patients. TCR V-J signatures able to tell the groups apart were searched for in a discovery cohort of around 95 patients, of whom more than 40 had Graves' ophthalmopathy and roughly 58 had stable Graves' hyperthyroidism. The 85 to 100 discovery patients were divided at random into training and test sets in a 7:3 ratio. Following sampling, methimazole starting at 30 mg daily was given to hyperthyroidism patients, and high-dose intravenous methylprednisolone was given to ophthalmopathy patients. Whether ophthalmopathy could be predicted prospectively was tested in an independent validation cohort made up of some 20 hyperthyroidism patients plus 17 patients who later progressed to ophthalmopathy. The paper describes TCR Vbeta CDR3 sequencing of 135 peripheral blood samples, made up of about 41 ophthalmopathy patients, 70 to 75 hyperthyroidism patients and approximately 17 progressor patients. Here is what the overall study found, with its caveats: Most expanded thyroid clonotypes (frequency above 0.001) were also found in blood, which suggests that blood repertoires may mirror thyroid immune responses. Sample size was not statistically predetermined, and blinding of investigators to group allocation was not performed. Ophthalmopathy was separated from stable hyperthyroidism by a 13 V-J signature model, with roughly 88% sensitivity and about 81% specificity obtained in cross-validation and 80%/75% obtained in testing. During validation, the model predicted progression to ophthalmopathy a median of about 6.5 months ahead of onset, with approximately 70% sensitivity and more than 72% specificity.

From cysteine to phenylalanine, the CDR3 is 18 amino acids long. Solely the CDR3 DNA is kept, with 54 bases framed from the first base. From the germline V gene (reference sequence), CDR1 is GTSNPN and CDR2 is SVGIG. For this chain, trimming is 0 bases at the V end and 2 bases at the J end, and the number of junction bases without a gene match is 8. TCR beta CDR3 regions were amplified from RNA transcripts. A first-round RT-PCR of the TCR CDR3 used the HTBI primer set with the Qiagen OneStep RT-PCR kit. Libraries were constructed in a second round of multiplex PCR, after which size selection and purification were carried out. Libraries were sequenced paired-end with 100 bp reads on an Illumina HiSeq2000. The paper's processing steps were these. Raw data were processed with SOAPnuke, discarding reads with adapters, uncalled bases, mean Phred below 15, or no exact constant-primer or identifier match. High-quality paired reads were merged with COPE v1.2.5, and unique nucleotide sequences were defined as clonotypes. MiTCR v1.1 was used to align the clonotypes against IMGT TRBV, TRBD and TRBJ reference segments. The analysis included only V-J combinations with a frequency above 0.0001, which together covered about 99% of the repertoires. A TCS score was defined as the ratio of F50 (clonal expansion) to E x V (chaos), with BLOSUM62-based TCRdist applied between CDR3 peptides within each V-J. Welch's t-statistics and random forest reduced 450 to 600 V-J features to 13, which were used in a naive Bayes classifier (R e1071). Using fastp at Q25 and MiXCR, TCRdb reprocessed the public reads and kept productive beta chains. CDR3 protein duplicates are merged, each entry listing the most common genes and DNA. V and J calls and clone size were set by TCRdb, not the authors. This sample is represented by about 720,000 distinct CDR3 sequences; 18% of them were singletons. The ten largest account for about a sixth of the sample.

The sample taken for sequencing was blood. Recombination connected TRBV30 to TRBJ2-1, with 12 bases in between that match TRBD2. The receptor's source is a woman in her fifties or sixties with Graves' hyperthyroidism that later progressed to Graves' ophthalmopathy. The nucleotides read TGTGCCTGGAGTGTACTAGCGGGGGGCCTTATAACCTACAATGAGCAGTTCTTC. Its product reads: CAWSVLAGGLITYNEQFF.